Listed below are T cell receptor beta chains from one sample, sequenced in a study of blood T cells in healthy people across ages. TCRdb analysed the 5' RACE reads with MiXCR anew, one entry per CDR3 protein. The sample consists of approximately 850,000 distinct CDR3 sequences, approximately 48% of them appearing once. Sequencing used blood. The receptor source for this set is a man aged 55 to 70 in good health. CDR3s include the opening cysteine and the closing phenylalanine or tryptophan.

v_call cdr3_aa
TRBV7-9 CASRATGTRRDEQYF
TRBV6-2/TRBV6-3 CASSPRELSEQYF
TRBV18 CASSPPTGEQYF
TRBV5-1 CASSLGDAKNIQYF
TRBV7-8 CASSSQDGATGEKLFF
TRBV3-1 CARSQDSGGIYNEQFF
TRBV29-1 CSARGRKEKLFF
TRBV2 CASSGTGGTGETQYF
TRBV25-1 CASIGTGSGGELFF
TRBV7-9 CASSSIDPEPLHF
TRBV9 CASSREIAGGNEQFF
TRBV11-3 CASSLRTIEETQYF
TRBV29-1 CSVGGTGMSSAGELFF
TRBV11-2 CASNSLRGPVTEAFF
TRBV20-1 CSALPEPTDTQYF
TRBV7-9 CASSPGTFGAFF
TRBV7-2 CASSSYPTDTYEQYF
TRBV5-1 CASSGAGGATNEQFF
TRBV2 CASSAVGLADYNEQFF
TRBV20-1 CSASPSMSYEQYF
TRBV6-5 CASSYSEGFTEAFF
TRBV15 CATSQAPQQGPLHF
TRBV3-1 CASSQVRGGITDTQYF
TRBV15 CATSRPGTGGEKLFF
TRBV19 CASSRTPTREKLFF
TRBV20-1 CSARDRDRPYNEQFF
TRBV5-1 CASRPAGRSSYNEQFF
TRBV7-3 CASSLALAGVGSYEQYF
TRBV7-9 CASSLAQSAYNEQFF
TRBV15 CATSRDSFETQYF
TRBV3-1 CASSPRSGVAAYNEQFF
TRBV3-1 CASSHQGGSYEQYF
TRBV29-1 CSGTLMNTEAFF
TRBV20-1 CSARGSSGANVLTF
TRBV15 CATSKDSGFYEQYF
TRBV20-1 CSAQRTGIHQPQHF
TRBV7-2 CASSPPAAATGPLHF
TRBV7-2 CASSGLGQVSTNEKLFF
TRBV11-2 CASSPRGLAGGPYEQYF
TRBV4-3 CASSQVARSAYEQYF
TRBV20-1 CSARGTVASQETQYF
TRBV29-1 CSVALRGTGTNYGYTF
TRBV6-1 CASASDRTDNQPQHF
TRBV6-1 CASSPTSGGAQTQYF
TRBV20-1 CSARDSSRNTEAFF
TRBV7-2 CASSLGVHDNEQFF
TRBV27 CASSPTSAGEQYF
TRBV5-6 CASSPLAQSGETQYF
TRBV25-1 CASSESERGKETQYF
TRBV3-1 CASGQVGQGFYEQYF
TRBV3-1 CASSQGRGWNSYEQYF
TRBV27 CASSFAPPRLDNYNEQFF
TRBV14 CASSQAWGTLAEKLFF